These 10 T cell receptor beta chains were all obtained from the same sample, sequenced in a study of T cell responses to AZD1222 COVID-19 vaccine. Only in-frame clones appear in the TCRdb table, and some are missing; sequencing was by immunoSEQ multiplex PCR. The top ten hold under 6.5% of the sample, which has about 130,000 clones, over 85% seen once. Sequencing was performed on peripheral blood, taken on day 0 of AZD1222 vaccination. These receptor sequences come from an adult in good health.

The chain uses TRBV10-3 and TRBJ1-3, with D possibly TRBD1 on 5 matching bases. The length of the CDR3 is 15 residues. Trimming left V 0 bases short and J 2 bases short, with 8 bases between. The germline V gene has CDR1 ENHRY and CDR2 SYGVKD. The CDR3 nucleotides read TGTGCCATCAGTGAGTCCCCAGGGACTGGAAACACCATATATTTT. This codes for CAISESPGTGNTIYF.

The chain uses TRBV19 and TRBJ1-4, with a possible D match to TRBD1 (6 bases). Germline V gene data show CDR1 as LNHDA and CDR2 as SQIVND (reference sequence). The CDR3 covers 14 residues. With 1 base removed from V and 7 bases from J, the gap between germline ends came to 10 bases. The CDR3 DNA is TGTGCCAGTAGTATAGCACAGGGCTTTGAAAAACTGTTTTTT. It specifies CASSIAQGFEKLFF.

V and J are TRBV28 and TRBJ2-2; D call uncertain. The germline V gene encodes CDR1 MDHEN and CDR2 SYDVKM. CDR3 size: 13 residues. V was trimmed by 5 bases and J by 0 bases, leaving 4 bases between them. The CDR3 is CASSSSNTGELFF. Written as DNA, the CDR3 is TGTGCCAGCAGTAGCTCGAACACCGGGGAGCTGTTTTTT.

This chain connects TRBV5-1 to TRBJ1-1, with D maybe TRBD1 (5 bases). The CDR3 consists of 16 residues. Trimming left V 0 bases short and J 1 base short, with 13 bases between. Germline lookup yields CDR1 SGHRS and CDR2 YFSETQ. CDR3 sequence: CASSLEAGMGNTEAFF. The CDR3 DNA reads TGCGCCAGCAGCTTGGAGGCAGGGATGGGGAACACTGAAGCTTTCTTT.

The chain couples TRBV5-5 to TRBJ1-2; D ambiguous. Germline CDR1 reads SGHKS; CDR2 reads YYEKEE (reference sequence). The CDR3 has 15 amino acids. Deletions cut 3 bases from V and 8 bases from J, with 20 bases between. The CDR3 DNA sequence: TGTGCCAGCAGCTCCCTATCCACCATAGCAGTAGGCTACACCTTC. Encoded protein: CASSSLSTIAVGYTF. Full variable domain (outside the CDR3, taken from reference TRBV5-5 and TRBJ1-2): DAGVTQSPTHLIKTRGQQVTLRCSPISGHKSVSWYQQVLGQGPQFIFQYYEKEERGRGNFPDRFSARQFPNYSSELNVNALLLGDSALYLCASSSLSTIAVGYTFGSGTRLTVV.

The V gene is TRBV7-9, the J gene TRBJ2-2; 11 bases are shared with TRBD2. The trim removed 5 bases at V and 4 bases at J, leaving 6 bases unmatched. Germline V lookup: CDR1 SEHNR, CDR2 FQNEAQ (reference sequence). The CDR3 length is 16 residues. DNA for the CDR3: TGTGCCAGCAGCCACGGACTAGCGGGCTTCACCGGGGAGCTGTTTTTT. This sequence encodes CASSHGLAGFTGELFF.

This clone was detected only once. The chain carries TRBV4-2 and TRBJ1-5, with D tentatively TRBD1 (5 bases). Deletions cut 0 bases from V and 5 bases from J, with 17 bases between. Germline CDR1 reads LGHNA; CDR2 reads YNFKEQ. The CDR3 contains 17 residues. The CDR3 nucleotides are TGTGCCAGCAGCCAAGACGTCGGAGGCAGGGTCCATCAGCCCCAGCATTTT. It translates to CASSQDVGGRVHQPQHF.

The chain recombines TRBV30 with TRBJ2-5; D unclear. V lost 0 bases and J 5 bases, leaving 13 bases between the germline ends. This CDR3 contains 14 residues. Germline assignment: CDR1 GTSNPN and CDR2 SVGIG (reference sequence). CDR3 region: CAWSVVVGWETQYF. The DNA for the CDR3 is TGTGCCTGGAGTGTAGTCGTGGGATGGGAGACCCAGTACTTC.

This chain links TRBV11-3 with TRBJ2-2; D call uncertain. CDR1 is SGHNT, CDR2 YENEEA, per germline. This CDR3 has 13 residues. V gave up 1 base and J gave up 6 bases, with 6 bases separating them. CDR3 amino acids: CASSLGVPGELFF. CDR3 DNA sequence: TGTGCCAGCAGCTTAGGGGTCCCCGGGGAGCTGTTTTTT.

This rearrangement joins TRBV23-1 to TRBJ2-2; 9 bases are shared with TRBD2. TRBV23-1 is filed as an ORF, its function uncertain. Losses at the gene ends were 0 bases for V and 0 bases for J; bases not matched to a gene: 8. The CDR3 totals 19 residues. CDR3: CASSQSSPSGNSNTGELFF. In nucleotides, the CDR3 is TGCGCCAGCAGTCAATCGAGCCCTAGCGGGAACTCGAACACCGGGGAGCTGTTTTTT.